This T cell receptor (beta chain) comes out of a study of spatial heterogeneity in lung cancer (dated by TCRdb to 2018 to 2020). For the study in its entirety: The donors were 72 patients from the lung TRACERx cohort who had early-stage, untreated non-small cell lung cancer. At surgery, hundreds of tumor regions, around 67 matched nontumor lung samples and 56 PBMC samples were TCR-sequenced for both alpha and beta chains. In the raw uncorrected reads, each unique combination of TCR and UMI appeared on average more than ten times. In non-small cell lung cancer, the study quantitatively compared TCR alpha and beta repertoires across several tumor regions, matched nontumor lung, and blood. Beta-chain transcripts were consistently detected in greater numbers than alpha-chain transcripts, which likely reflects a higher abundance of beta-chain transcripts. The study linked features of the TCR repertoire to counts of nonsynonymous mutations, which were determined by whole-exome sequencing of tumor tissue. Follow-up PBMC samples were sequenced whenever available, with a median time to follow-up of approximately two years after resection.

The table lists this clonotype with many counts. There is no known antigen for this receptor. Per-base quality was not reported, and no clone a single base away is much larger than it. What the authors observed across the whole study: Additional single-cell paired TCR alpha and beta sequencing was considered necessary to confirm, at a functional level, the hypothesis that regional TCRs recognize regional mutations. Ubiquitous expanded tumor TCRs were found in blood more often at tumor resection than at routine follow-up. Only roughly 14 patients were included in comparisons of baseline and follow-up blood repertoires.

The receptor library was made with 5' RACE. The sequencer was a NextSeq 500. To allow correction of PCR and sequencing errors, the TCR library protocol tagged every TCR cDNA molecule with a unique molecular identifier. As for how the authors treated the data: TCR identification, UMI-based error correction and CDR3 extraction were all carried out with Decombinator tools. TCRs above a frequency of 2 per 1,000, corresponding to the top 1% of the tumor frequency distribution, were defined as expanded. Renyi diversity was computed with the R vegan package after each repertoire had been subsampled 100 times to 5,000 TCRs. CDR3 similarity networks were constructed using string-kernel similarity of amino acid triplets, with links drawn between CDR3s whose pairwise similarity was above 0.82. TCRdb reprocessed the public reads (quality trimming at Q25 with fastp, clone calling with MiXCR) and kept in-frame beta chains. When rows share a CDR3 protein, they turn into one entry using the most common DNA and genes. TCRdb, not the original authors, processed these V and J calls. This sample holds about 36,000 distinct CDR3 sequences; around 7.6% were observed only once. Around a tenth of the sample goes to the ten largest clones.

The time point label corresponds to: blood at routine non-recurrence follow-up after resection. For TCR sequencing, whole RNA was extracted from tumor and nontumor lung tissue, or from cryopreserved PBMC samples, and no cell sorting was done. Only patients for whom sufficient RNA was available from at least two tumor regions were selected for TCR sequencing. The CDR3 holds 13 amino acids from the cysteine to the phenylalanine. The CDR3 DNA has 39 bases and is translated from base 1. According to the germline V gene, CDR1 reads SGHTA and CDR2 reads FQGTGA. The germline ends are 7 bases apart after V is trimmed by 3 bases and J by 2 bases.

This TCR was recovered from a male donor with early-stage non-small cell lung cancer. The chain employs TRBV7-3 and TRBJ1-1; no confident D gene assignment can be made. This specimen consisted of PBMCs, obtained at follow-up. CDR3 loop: CASSFGENTEAFF. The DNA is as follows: TGTGCCAGCAGCTTTGGTGAAAACACTGAAGCTTTCTTT.